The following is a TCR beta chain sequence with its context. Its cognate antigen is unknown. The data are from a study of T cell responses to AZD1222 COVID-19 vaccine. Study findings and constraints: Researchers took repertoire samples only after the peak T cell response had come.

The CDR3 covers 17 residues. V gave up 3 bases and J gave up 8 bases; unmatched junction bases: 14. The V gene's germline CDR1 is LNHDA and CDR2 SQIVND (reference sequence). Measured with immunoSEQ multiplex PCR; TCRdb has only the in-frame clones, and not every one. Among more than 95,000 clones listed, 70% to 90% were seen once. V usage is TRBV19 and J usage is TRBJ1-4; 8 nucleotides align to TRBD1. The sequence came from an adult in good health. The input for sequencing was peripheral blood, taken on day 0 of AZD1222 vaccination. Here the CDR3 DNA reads TGTGCCAGTAGTATTTATGTTCTAACAGGGGGAGAAGAAAAACTGTTTTTT. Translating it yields CASSIYVLTGGEEKLFF. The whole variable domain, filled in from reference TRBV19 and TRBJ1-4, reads DGGITQSPKYLFRKEGQNVTLSCEQNLNHDAMYWYRQDPGQGLRLIYYSQIVNDFQKGDIAEGYSVSREKKESFPLTVTSAQKNPTAFYLCASSIYVLTGGEEKLFFGSGTQLSVL.